Presented here are 3 T cell receptor beta chains from one specimen sequenced in a study of shared clonotypes between healthy human individuals. Sequencing was performed with immunoSEQ multiplex PCR; in TCRdb, only in-frame clones are kept and a portion is missing. The table has 2 million to 3 million clones, approximately 94% seen once. The specimen sequenced was naive CD4+ T cells from PBMCs. Noted subset: CD45RA+ positively selected. Receptors were obtained from a man aged 18 to 30 in good health. Some clones in this sample may be carry-over from other donors' samples.

As to this clone: The sample carries other DNA sequences with the same CDR3. The V and J genes are TRBV7-9 and TRBJ1-1; D is uncertain. V lost 4 bases to trimming and J lost 0 bases, with 9 bases between them. CDR3 length: 14 amino acids. Germline CDR1 is SEHNR and CDR2 is FQNEAQ (reference sequence). In nucleotides, the CDR3 is TGTGCCAGCAGCTCGGGTCTTATGAACACTGAAGCTTTCTTT. Protein: CASSSGLMNTEAFF.

This chain links TRBV9 with TRBJ1-1, with D unresolved. The V end was cut by 3 bases, the J end by 10 bases, with 16 bases between. CDR3 length: 13 residues. Per germline, CDR1 SGDLS and CDR2 YYNGEE. CDR3 amino acids: CASSGTDTNRAFF. CDR3 DNA sequence: TGTGCCAGCAGCGGGACGGATACTAATAGAGCTTTCTTT.

This clone was seen a single time. Other DNA sequences in this sample translate to the same CDR3. The V call is TRBV7-9, the J call TRBJ2-3, with D perhaps TRBD1 or TRBD2 (5 bases each). Trimming took 5 bases from V and 1 from J, leaving 10 bases between them. Germline V lookup: CDR1 SEHNR, CDR2 FQNEAQ (reference sequence). CDR3 length: 14 amino acids. The CDR3 here is CASSPGTGTDTQYF. CDR3 in DNA: TGTGCCAGCAGCCCGGGGACGGGCACAGATACGCAGTATTTT.